The clone carrying this TCR beta chain turned up a few times. This sample is part of a study of blood T cell repertoires in COVID-19. About the research overall: Specimens from acute and convalescent COVID-19 originated in the United States, Italy and Spain. The cDNA or gDNA used as material had been derived from T cells, B-cell-depleted T cells, or PBMCs.

The germline V gene encodes CDR1 MGHRA and CDR2 YSYEKL. There are 15 residues in the CDR3. V lost 0 bases and J lost 5, with 11 bases in between. In the study's own analysis: Estimated nucleated cell counts came from reference gene primer amplification. Sequenced by immunoSEQ multiplex PCR; TCRdb stores in-frame clones only, minus some. V and J calls and clone size come straight from that table; D and trimming were deduced from the DNA. Counted here are about 200,000 clones, about 77% occurring once; the ten biggest clones make up 2.5% to 3.5%. This chain links TRBV4-1 with TRBJ1-5, with D hard to call. The receptor was isolated from a woman older than 75 with active or convalescent COVID-19. What was sequenced was peripheral blood. Here the CDR3 DNA reads TGCGCCAGCAGCCAAGATTTCGGCGGGGATCAGCCCCAGCATTTT. It yields the protein CASSQDFGGDQPQHF.